The 9 T cell receptor beta chains below come from one sample, sequenced in a study of T cells in women clearing cervical HPV infection (dated by TCRdb to the late 2010s). The method was the immunoSEQ multiplex PCR assay. TCRdb re-hosts the immuneACCESS table, in-frame sequences only. Its copies lack some clones; in the studies checked, an unresolved V gene accounts for under half of them, and the cause for the rest is not known. The data table for this sample lists about 30,000 clones. Of the sample, under 5% falls within the top ten clones. The sequenced sample was blood buffy coat. The receptors derive from a woman between 18 and 70 years old with a cervical HPV16 infection that either progressed to CIN3+ or cleared (not recorded which).

In regard to this clone: The CDR3 end falls 3 residues outside the read, so it is completed with the germline J gene. The chain recombines TRBV20-1 with TRBJ2-3, with 13 bases lining up with TRBD2. CDR3 size: 16 residues. Germline CDR1 is DFQATT and CDR2 is SNEGSKA (reference sequence). The V segment lost 0 bases and the J segment 4 bases; nucleotides outside the gene matches: 4. The covered CDR3 bases are TGCAGTGCTAGAGACGGGACTAGCGGGGTCGCAGATACG. Its protein product is CSARDGTSGVADT. The entire CDR3 reads CSARDGTSGVADTQYF.

For this clone: The read ends 3 residues early relative to the CDR3; the germline J gene fills the gap. This chain connects TRBV18 to TRBJ2-3, with 7 bases matching TRBD1. CDR3 length: 14 residues. Germline V gene data show CDR1 as KGHSH and CDR2 as LQKENI. Trimming at V came to 3 bases and at J to 8 bases, leaving 8 bases not matched to a gene. CDR3 region: CASSPTGLGFTQYF. CDR3 DNA, as far as it was read: TGTGCCAGCTCACCGACAGGGTTAGGGTTTACG.

Frequency places this clone as medium-sized. The sequence runs out 3 residues before the end of the CDR3; the remainder is reconstructed from the germline J gene. This chain uses TRBV6-2 or TRBV6-3 with TRBJ2-7; 11 nucleotides agree with TRBD1. Germline loops: CDR1 MNHEY, CDR2 SVGEGT. V lost 4 bases to trimming and J lost 5 bases; unmatched junction nucleotides: 10. The length of the CDR3 is 16 residues. CDR3 in amino acids: CASSSIPGQGDDEQYF. Incomplete CDR3 DNA: TGTGCCAGCAGTTCCATTCCGGGACAGGGGGACGACGAG.

Comment on this clone: Read data end 3 residues before the CDR3 end; the end is taken from the germline J gene. J is TRBJ2-1 and V is TRBV5-6; 9 bases line up with TRBD1. The CDR3 runs 15 residues. Germline V gene sequence: CDR1 SGHDT, CDR2 YYEEEE. V shed 1 base and J 9 bases; nucleotides not matched to a gene: 8. The part of the CDR3 DNA that was read is TGTGCCAGCAGCTTGTGGGGACAGGGTACTCGTGAG. This codes for CASSLWGQGTRE. The complete CDR3 sequence is CASSLWGQGTREQFF.

Details on this clone: The CDR3 end lies 3 residues beyond the end of the read and is filled in from the germline J gene. The gene calls are TRBV20-1 and TRBJ2-1, with 9 bases fitting TRBD2. Germline-derived CDR1 and CDR2 are DFQATT and SNEGSKA (reference sequence). The CDR3 has 15 amino acids. Trimming at V came to 0 bases and at J to 6 bases, leaving 6 bases not matched to a gene. Partial CDR3 DNA: TGCAGTGCTAGAGATGTGAGCGGGAGGCGCAATGAG. Translated: CSARDVSGRRNE. The complete CDR3 reads CSARDVSGRRNEQFF.

CDR3 residues: CAWRGPYEQYF. The part of the CDR3 DNA that was read is TGTGCCTGGAGGGGCCCCTACGAG. The chain has TRBV30 and TRBJ2-7; D is unclear. From the germline J gene comes the end of the CDR3, since the read stops 3 residues before it. V lost 3 bases, J lost 2 bases, and 5 bases lay in between. Germline assignment: CDR1 GTSNPN and CDR2 SVGIG (reference sequence). The CDR3 spans 11 residues.

About this clone: The sequence runs out 3 residues before the end of the CDR3; the remainder is reconstructed from the germline J gene. The rearrangement links TRBV30 to TRBJ2-1; D is uncertain. There are 14 residues in the CDR3. V was clipped by 6 bases and J by 1 base, with 13 bases between them. CDR1 GTSNPN and CDR2 SVGIG come from the germline V gene (reference sequence). The sequenced part of the CDR3 DNA is TGTGCCTGTCGTGGAAGCGAATCCTACAATGAG. It specifies CACRGSESYNE. The entire CDR3 reads CACRGSESYNEQFF.

Concerning this clone: The DNA ends 3 residues before the CDR3 does, and the rest of the CDR3 is filled in from the germline J gene. This sequence joins TRBV11-1 and TRBJ2-3, with a weak D call TRBD1 (6 bases). CDR3 length: 15 amino acids. Per germline, CDR1 SGHAT and CDR2 FQDESV (reference sequence). The V end lost 0 bases, the J end lost 2 bases, and 9 bases lay between the germline ends. The CDR3: CASSLAGDNTDTQYF. The sequenced part of the CDR3 DNA is TGTGCCAGCAGCTTAGCGGGGGACAACACAGATACG.

On this clone itself: Sequencing ends 3 residues short of the CDR3 end; the germline J gene provides the rest. The rearrangement links TRBV20-1 to TRBJ2-5; no clear D. Germline V gene lookup returns CDR1 DFQATT and CDR2 SNEGSKA (reference sequence). The CDR3 contains 13 residues. With 3 bases removed from V and 2 bases from J, the gap between germline ends came to 10 bases. CDR3 amino acids: CSARQQPQETQYF. CDR3 bases read: TGCAGTGCTAGGCAACAGCCACAAGAGACC.